This T cell receptor beta chain was captured in a study of cytomegalovirus exposure and HLA in healthy donors. Findings of the study overall: Sequencing depth across donors, presence/absence analyses assumed, was roughly uniform. A later analysis showed that HLA-associated TCR beta chains had undergone more clonal expansion than equally common others.

As regards this clone: The antigen is unknown.

PCR involved 60 Vbeta and 13 Jbeta primers. TCRdb's copy holds only in-frame clones and misses some; the assay was immunoSEQ multiplex PCR. This table holds roughly 240,000 clones, around 84% found once. With 3 bases removed from V and 3 bases from J, the gap between germline ends came to 8 bases. Per germline, CDR1 MNHNS and CDR2 SASEGT. The CDR3 is 13 residues long. V is TRBV6-1 and J is TRBJ1-2; the D gene is possibly TRBD1 (5 bases). The sequence was collected from a girl aged 2 to 9 in good health and CMV-seronegative. The sample consisted of PBMCs. The CDR3 nucleotides read TGTGCCAGCAGTGAGCGGGGGGACTATGGCTACACCTTC. This encodes CASSERGDYGYTF.